A selection of T cell receptor beta chains follows, all from one sample in a study of blood T cell repertoires in COVID-19. The protocol was immunoSEQ multiplex PCR, while the TCRdb copy is restricted to in-frame clones and leaves out a portion. The sample holds fewer than 120,000 clones, roughly 79% seen once. The sample comprised peripheral blood. The receptor set was obtained from a woman older than 75 with active or convalescent COVID-19. CDR3s include the opening cysteine and the closing phenylalanine or tryptophan. D genes are given only for firm matches. The size of a clone is reported for some rows only, either as once, few or many, or as a class for expanded clones.

clone size	V gene	D gene	J gene	CDR3 protein	CDR3 DNA
NA	TRBV12-3/TRBV12-4	NA	TRBJ1-2	CASGAGGVYGYTF	TGTGCCAGCGGAGCTGGGGGGGTATATGGCTACACCTTC
NA	TRBV5-1	NA	TRBJ1-4	CASSSAPNEKLFF	TGCGCCAGCAGCAGCGCTCCAAATGAAAAACTGTTTTTT
once	TRBV11-2	NA	TRBJ2-7	CASSLRGAKDYEQYF	TGTGCCAGCAGCCTCAGGGGGGCAAAGGACTACGAGCAGTACTTC
NA	TRBV5-6	TRBD1	TRBJ2-7	CASSFDNRGLFYEQYF	TGTGCCAGCAGCTTTGATAACAGGGGGCTGTTTTACGAGCAGTACTTC
NA	TRBV5-1	TRBD2	TRBJ2-7	CASSSLAGVVSGQYF	TGCGCCAGCAGCAGCTTAGCGGGAGTTGTTTCGGGGCAGTACTTC
NA	TRBV7-3	NA	TRBJ2-1	CASSLSGASSYNEQFF	TGTGCCAGCAGCTTATCAGGGGCCTCATCCTACAATGAGCAGTTCTTC
NA	TRBV15	TRBD1	TRBJ2-1	CATSGDRGTEQFF	TGTGCCACCAGCGGCGACAGGGGGACTGAGCAGTTCTTC
NA	TRBV21-1	NA	TRBJ2-5	CASSNGTWGLAGVGETQYF	TGTGCCAGCAGCAACGGAACTTGGGGACTAGCGGGAGTGGGAGAGACCCAGTACTTC
NA	TRBV6-5	TRBD1	TRBJ1-1	CASSSPSRQGNTEAFF	TGTGCCAGCAGTTCCCCCTCTCGACAGGGTAACACTGAAGCTTTCTTT
NA	TRBV7-9	NA	TRBJ2-7	CASSLAFGSGEQYF	TGTGCCAGCAGCTTAGCTTTTGGGAGCGGCGAGCAGTACTTC
NA	TRBV5-1	NA	TRBJ2-1	CASSLAGVRYNEQFF	TGCGCCAGCAGCTTGGCGGGAGTCCGGTACAATGAGCAGTTCTTC
NA	TRBV28	TRBD1	TRBJ1-4	CASSFGVTGGGKLFF	TGTGCCAGCAGTTTCGGTGTGACAGGGGGTGGAAAACTGTTTTTT
few	TRBV25-1	TRBD1	TRBJ1-1	CASSTQGANTEAFF	TGTGCCAGCAGTACCCAGGGGGCGAACACTGAAGCTTTCTTT
NA	TRBV5-6	NA	TRBJ2-3	CASSPPPRYLTDTQYF	TGTGCCAGCAGCCCCCCGCCCCGCTATCTCACAGATACGCAGTATTTT
once	TRBV5-5	TRBD1	TRBJ1-4	CASSLEDRVHDEKLFF	TGTGCCAGCAGCTTGGAGGACAGGGTCCACGATGAAAAACTGTTTTTT
NA	TRBV30	TRBD2	TRBJ2-3	CAWSLAGGASSTDTQYF	TGTGCCTGGAGTCTAGCGGGAGGGGCAAGCAGCACAGATACGCAGTATTTT
NA	TRBV7-2	TRBD1	TRBJ1-6	CASSRQGSSPLHF	TGTGCCAGCAGCCGACAGGGGAGTTCACCCCTCCACTTT
NA	TRBV4-2	TRBD2	TRBJ2-5	CASSQVAGGPKETQYF	TGTGCCAGCAGCCAAGTAGCGGGAGGGCCTAAAGAGACCCAGTACTTC
NA	TRBV5-3	NA	TRBJ2-3	CARSLAEREGPETDTQYF	TGTGCCAGAAGCTTGGCTGAGCGTGAGGGTCCTGAGACAGATACGCAGTATTTT
few	TRBV7-9	NA	TRBJ2-7	CASSLASQGAYEQYF	TGTGCCAGCAGCTTAGCGTCACAGGGAGCCTACGAGCAGTACTTC
NA	TRBV6-2/TRBV6-3	TRBD2	TRBJ2-5	CASSSPSTSAGGRETQYF	TGTGCCAGCAGTTCCCCCTCTACGTCAGCGGGAGGGAGAGAGACCCAGTACTTC
NA	TRBV7-3	TRBD2	TRBJ2-1	CASSLTRLAGTPFF	TGTGCCAGCAGCTTAACTCGACTAGCGGGAACTCCGTTCTTC
NA	TRBV7-2	TRBD1	TRBJ2-3	CASSLARTGADTQYF	TGTGCCAGCAGCTTAGCGCGGACAGGGGCAGATACGCAGTATTTT
NA	TRBV5-1	NA	TRBJ2-2	CASGAGDYTGELFF	TGCGCCAGCGGCGCAGGTGATTACACCGGGGAGCTGTTTTTT
NA	TRBV19	NA	TRBJ2-7	CASSSVAFTGEQYF	TGTGCCAGTAGTTCCGTAGCCTTCACGGGCGAGCAGTACTTC
NA	TRBV14	TRBD1	TRBJ2-7	CASSQDWGQGSHEQYF	TGTGCCAGCAGCCAAGATTGGGGACAGGGGTCCCACGAGCAGTACTTC
NA	TRBV7-8	NA	TRBJ1-4	CASSLDPDGGLEGKLFF	TGTGCCAGCAGCTTAGACCCAGACGGGGGGCTGGAGGGAAAACTGTTTTTT
NA	TRBV5-1	NA	TRBJ2-1	CASSSWLGAEYNEQFF	TGCGCCAGCAGCTCGTGGTTGGGGGCGGAATACAATGAGCAGTTCTTC
once	TRBV11-2	NA	TRBJ2-3	CASSLFRTDTQYF	TGTGCCAGCAGCTTATTCCGGACAGATACGCAGTATTTT
NA	TRBV5-1	NA	TRBJ2-3	CASSVGGPGTDTQYF	TGCGCCAGCAGCGTAGGAGGGCCTGGCACAGATACGCAGTATTTT
NA	TRBV19	NA	TRBJ1-1	CASSIGYRDTNTEAFF	TGTGCCAGTAGTATAGGATACCGGGACACGAACACTGAAGCTTTCTTT
NA	TRBV19	TRBD2	TRBJ2-3	CASSIRLAGDTQYF	TGTGCCAGTAGTATCCGCCTAGCGGGAGATACGCAGTATTTT
NA	TRBV7-2	NA	TRBJ1-2	CASSITKDYGYTF	TGTGCCAGCAGCATTACTAAGGACTATGGCTACACCTTC
few	TRBV28	TRBD2	TRBJ2-1	CASTEATSGSIGQFF	TGTGCCAGCACCGAGGCGACTAGCGGGAGTATTGGGCAGTTCTTC